This TCR beta chain was recorded in a study of blood T cell repertoires in COVID-19. Study at large: Specimens from acute and convalescent COVID-19 originated in the United States, Italy and Spain. The cDNA or gDNA used as material had been derived from T cells, B-cell-depleted T cells, or PBMCs.

How the authors handled the data: Reference gene primer amplification yielded estimated nucleated cell counts. Sequenced by immunoSEQ multiplex PCR; TCRdb stores in-frame clones only, minus some. The DNA gave D and trimming, while V, J and clone size come from that table. The repertoire has approximately 300,000 clones, around 89% of them found once; the top ten carry roughly 5%. The clonotype was recovered from a middle-aged man with acute or convalescent COVID-19. Material for sequencing was peripheral blood.

The CDR3 DNA follows: TGTGCCAGCTCACGACCCTCGGACAGGGAGAACTATGGCTACACCTTC. Protein: CASSRPSDRENYGYTF. The rearrangement uses TRBV18 and TRBJ1-2; 8 bases match TRBD1. This CDR3 spans 16 amino acids. V lost 4 bases, J lost 2 bases, and 9 bases stayed unmatched. CDR1 KGHSH and CDR2 LQKENI come from the germline V gene.